Listed here are 24 T cell receptor beta chains from one sample, sequenced in a study of PD-1 blockade in classical Hodgkin lymphoma. TCRdb's copy holds only in-frame clones and misses some; the assay was immunoSEQ multiplex PCR. Here the sample spans roughly 4,000 clones, 55% to 85% being singletons. The sample's time point: cycle 4 day 1 (C4D1), after 6 weeks of nivolumab. Every one of the patients relapsed after autologous stem cell transplantation (brentuximab vedotin exposure was variable). From thawed PBMCs, CD8+ T cells were isolated by magnetic negative selection. This material consisted of CD8+ T cells from blood, taken before the fourth cycle of nivolumab. These receptors originate from a human donor with classical Hodgkin lymphoma.

The CDR3 is CASSENRGRDEAFF. For the CDR3, the DNA is TGTGCCAGCAGTGAAAACAGGGGCCGTGATGAAGCTTTCTTT. V gene TRBV25-1 combines with J gene TRBJ1-1; 7 bases agree with TRBD1. Trimming took 2 bases from V and 7 from J; bases not matched to a gene: 7. The V gene's germline CDR1 is MGHDK and CDR2 SYGVNS. CDR3 length: 14 amino acids.

This chain links TRBV9 with TRBJ2-5; a possible D gene is TRBD1 (6 bases). This CDR3 has 14 residues. Germline V gene data show CDR1 as SGDLS and CDR2 as YYNGEE. Deletions cut 4 bases from V and 2 bases from J, with 12 bases between. CDR3 region: CASSPRGSQETQYF. For the CDR3, the DNA is TGTGCCAGCAGCCCTAGGGGGTCGCAAGAGACCCAGTACTTC.

The chain is built from TRBV5-6 and TRBJ1-5; D not resolved. Per germline, CDR1 SGHDT and CDR2 YYEEEE. V shed 3 bases and J shed 4 bases, with 14 bases lying between them. This CDR3 region has 15 residues. CDR3 DNA sequence: TGTGCCAGCAGCTCTGTAGATGATGGGAATCAGCCCCAGCATTTT. Translated: CASSSVDDGNQPQHF.

Details on this clone: With a much larger clone just one base away, this may be a read error. The chain carries TRBV7-9 and TRBJ2-6, with 8 bases that match TRBD1. The germline gives CDR1 SEHNR, CDR2 FQNEAQ (reference sequence). The CDR3 is 18 residues long. The CDR3 DNA reads as TGTGCCAGCAGCTTAAGTGACAGGGGACCCTCTGGGGTCAACGTCCTGACTTTC. Translation gives CASSLSDRGPSGVNVLTF.

The chain links TRBV7-9 to TRBJ1-4, with D possibly TRBD1 on 6 matching bases. Germline V gene data show CDR1 as SEHNR and CDR2 as FQNEAQ (reference sequence). V lost 5 bases and J 0 bases, leaving 19 bases between the germline ends. The CDR3 is 18 residues long. Written as DNA, the CDR3 is TGTGCCAGCAGCCCCCGACAGGACTACGGAGCAACTAATGAAAAACTGTTTTTT. This encodes CASSPRQDYGATNEKLFF.

V gene TRBV2 combines with J gene TRBJ1-4; D not resolved. V was shortened by 3 bases and J by 8 bases, with 10 bases between the two germline ends. This CDR3 has 13 amino acids. The germline gives CDR1 SNHLY, CDR2 FYNNEI. The CDR3 region is CASSDRGEEKLFF. The CDR3 DNA sequence: TGTGCCAGCAGTGACCGGGGAGAAGAAAAACTGTTTTTT. Full variable domain (remainder filled in from reference TRBV2 and TRBJ1-4): EPEVTQTPSHQVTQMGQEVILRCVPISNHLYFYWYRQILGQKVEFLVSFYNNEISEKSEIFDDQFSVERPDGSNFTLKIRSTKLEDSAMYFCASSDRGEEKLFFGSGTQLSVL.

This clone has only one observation. The chain links TRBV11-2 to TRBJ1-6; possibly TRBD1 for D (5 bases). The CDR3 spans 19 residues. Germline loops: CDR1 SGHAT, CDR2 FQNNGV. Deletions cut 5 bases from V and 10 bases from J, with 30 bases between. CDR3 in amino acids: CASSLGRGRRRRGDSPLHF. For the CDR3, the DNA is TGTGCCAGCAGCCTCGGACGGGGCAGACGGCGGCGGGGAGACTCACCCCTCCACTTT.

This chain connects TRBV15 to TRBJ2-1; weak D call: TRBD2 (5 bases). Germline lookup yields CDR1 LNHNV and CDR2 YYDKDF (reference sequence). The CDR3 is 16 amino acids. The V and J ends lost 7 bases and 4 bases respectively, with 20 bases between them. The DNA for the CDR3 is TGTGCCACCACGAGAGGTCCGGGGATAACTTACAATGAGCAGTTCTTC. It is translated as CATTRGPGITYNEQFF.

V and J are TRBV4-3 and TRBJ2-3, with 7 nucleotides matching TRBD2. Germline V CDR1 and CDR2: LGHNA, YSLEER. V lost 0 bases, J lost 1 base, and 4 bases stayed unmatched. This CDR3 spans 16 amino acids. In nucleotides, the CDR3 is TGCGCCAGCAGCCAAGATCTGACTAGCCGCACAGATACGCAGTATTTT. It codes for CASSQDLTSRTDTQYF.

The chain is built from TRBV28 and TRBJ2-7; 8 bases are shared with TRBD1. CDR3 length equals 14 residues. The ends lost 3 bases at V and 0 bases at J; junction bases unmatched: 1. CDR1 and CDR2 (germline): MDHEN, SYDVKM. CDR3 amino acids: CASSFRGLSYEQYV. CDR3 nucleotides: TGTGCCAGCAGTTTCAGGGGGCTCTCCTACGAGCAGTACGTC.

The chain couples TRBV9 to TRBJ2-3, with D tentatively TRBD1 (5 bases). The germline V gene has CDR1 SGDLS and CDR2 YYNGEE. The CDR3 runs to 16 residues. With 1 base removed from V and 0 bases from J, the gap between germline ends came to 12 bases. The CDR3 region has the DNA TGTGCCAGCAGCGTAAGGGGATCTTCAAGCACAGATACGCAGTATTTT. Translated, it gives CASSVRGSSSTDTQYF.

The gene calls are TRBV27 and TRBJ2-7, with D tentatively TRBD1 (5 bases). The CDR3 covers 13 residues. V lost 8 bases and J 7 bases, leaving 18 bases between the germline ends. Germline V gene lookup returns CDR1 MNHEY and CDR2 SMNVEV (reference sequence). The CDR3 nucleotides read TGTGCCAGCCGTGGTCAGGGCATGGGGGAGCAGTACGTC. It specifies CASRGQGMGEQYV.

This clone was seen a single time. V gene TRBV7-2 combines with J gene TRBJ1-4; no reliable D call. The CDR3 has 14 residues. The V gene's germline CDR1 is SGHTA and CDR2 FQGNSA. V was cut by 8 bases and J by 8 bases, with 18 bases left in between. The CDR3 region has the DNA TGTGCCAGCCGGGGTATGGGGTTCGGCGAAAAACTGTTTTTT. Translation: CASRGMGFGEKLFF. Full variable domain (remainder filled in from reference TRBV7-2 and TRBJ1-4): GAGVSQSPSNKVTEKGKDVELRCDPISGHTALYWYRQSLGQGLEFLIYFQGNSAPDKSGLPSDRFSAERTGGSVSTLTIQRTQQEDSAVYLCASRGMGFGEKLFFGSGTQLSVL.

The chain couples TRBV9 to TRBJ2-7, with D perhaps TRBD1 (6 bases). The CDR3 is 14 amino acids. Trimming removed 0 bases from V and 3 bases from J, with 10 bases in between. Germline V gene lookup returns CDR1 SGDLS and CDR2 YYNGEE. CDR3 sequence (DNA): TGTGCCAGCAGCGTAGAGGGGGACGACTACGAGCAGTACTTC. Protein: CASSVEGDDYEQYF.

The J gene is TRBJ2-5, the V gene TRBV7-6, with D tentatively TRBD2 (7 bases). The CDR3 is made up of 17 amino acids. Germline V gene sequence: CDR1 SGHVS, CDR2 FNYEAQ. V was shortened by 5 bases and J by 2 bases, with 21 bases between the two germline ends. The CDR3 DNA reads TGTGCCAGCAGCAGCGGGGCCGGGACAAGTCTACAAGAGACCCAGTACTTC. Translation gives CASSSGAGTSLQETQYF.

This clone was recorded once. The chain recombines TRBV11-2 with TRBJ2-2; 14 bases are shared with TRBD2. J was trimmed by 6 bases and V by 6 bases; bases with no gene match: 6. Germline values: CDR1 SGHAT, CDR2 FQNNGV. The CDR3 sequence is 16 residues long. The CDR3 nucleotides read TGTGCCAGCAGGGTGACTAGCGGGAGGGCGGCCGGGGAGCTGTTTTTT. Translation gives CASRVTSGRAAGELFF.

The sample holds one count of this clone. This chain connects TRBV27 to TRBJ1-2; 12 bases map to TRBD1. The CDR3 has 18 residues. The ends lost 10 bases at V and 3 bases at J; junction bases unmatched: 18. The germline CDR1 and CDR2 sequences are MNHEY and SMNVEV (reference sequence). The DNA for the CDR3 is TGTGCCACCTCTTTCCCCCCGGGACAGGGGGCTTGGGACTATGGCTACACCTTC. As protein: CATSFPPGQGAWDYGYTF.

This chain uses TRBV7-9 with TRBJ2-1; tentatively, D is TRBD1 or TRBD2 (5 bases each). This CDR3 spans 15 amino acids. Germline CDR1 is SEHNR and CDR2 is FQNEAQ (reference sequence). Trimming left V 1 base short and J 0 bases short, with 7 bases between. For the CDR3, the DNA is TGTGCCAGCAGCTTAGAGGGGAGCTCCTACAATGAGCAGTTCTTC. It yields the protein CASSLEGSSYNEQFF.

The gene calls are TRBV10-3 and TRBJ2-7, with TRBD2 matching over 10 bases. The length of the CDR3 is 17 residues. CDR1 and CDR2 (germline): ENHRY, SYGVKD. Trimming cost V 7 bases and J 7 bases; bases outside gene matches: 19. The CDR3 protein is CAIILYCKREGRGEQYF. In DNA form, the CDR3 reads TGTGCCATCATCCTTTACTGTAAGCGGGAGGGCCGCGGTGAGCAGTACTTC.

The V call is TRBV5-1, the J call TRBJ2-7; TRBD2 might be the D (5 bases). The ends were cut back, 3 bases at V and 2 bases at J, with 21 bases in the middle. Germline CDR1 SGHRS, CDR2 YFSETQ. The CDR3 is 17 residues long. CDR3 amino acids: CASSWNLAASQTYEQYF. The CDR3 DNA sequence: TGCGCCAGCAGCTGGAATCTAGCTGCCTCCCAAACCTACGAGCAGTACTTC.

The gene calls are TRBV4-3 and TRBJ2-3, with D perhaps assigned TRBD1 or TRBD2 (6 bases each). The germline CDR1 and CDR2 sequences are LGHNA and YSLEER. V shed 0 bases and J shed 7 bases, with 11 bases lying between them. The CDR3 totals 14 residues. The CDR3 reads CASSQEGAGYTQYF. The CDR3 region has the DNA TGCGCCAGCAGCCAAGAGGGGGCGGGATATACGCAGTATTTT.

There are a few counts of this clone. The chain recombines TRBV12-5 with TRBJ1-2; D remains unclear. CDR1 LGHNT and CDR2 FRNRAP come from the germline V gene. Trimming took off 0 bases at V and 2 bases at J, with 13 bases between the two ends. This CDR3 is 16 amino acids long. The CDR3: CASGLVLPGLNYGYTF. In DNA, the CDR3 is TGTGCTAGTGGTTTGGTACTGCCGGGTCTCAACTATGGCTACACCTTC.

The chain joins TRBV27 to TRBJ2-4; 7 bases line up with TRBD1. The CDR3 extends over 14 amino acids. Germline CDR1 reads MNHEY; CDR2 reads SMNVEV (reference sequence). CDR3 sequence: CTQGTMSFKNIQYF. DNA for the CDR3: TGTACACAGGGGACAATGAGCTTCAAAAACATTCAGTACTTC.

The chain links TRBV18 to TRBJ1-4; D ambiguous. Germline V gives CDR1 KGHSH, CDR2 LQKENI. V was pared by 3 bases and J by 4 bases, with 6 bases between. The CDR3 covers 13 residues. The CDR3 spells CASSPPGNEKLFF. Written as DNA, the CDR3 is TGTGCCAGCTCACCGCCCGGTAATGAAAAACTGTTTTTT.